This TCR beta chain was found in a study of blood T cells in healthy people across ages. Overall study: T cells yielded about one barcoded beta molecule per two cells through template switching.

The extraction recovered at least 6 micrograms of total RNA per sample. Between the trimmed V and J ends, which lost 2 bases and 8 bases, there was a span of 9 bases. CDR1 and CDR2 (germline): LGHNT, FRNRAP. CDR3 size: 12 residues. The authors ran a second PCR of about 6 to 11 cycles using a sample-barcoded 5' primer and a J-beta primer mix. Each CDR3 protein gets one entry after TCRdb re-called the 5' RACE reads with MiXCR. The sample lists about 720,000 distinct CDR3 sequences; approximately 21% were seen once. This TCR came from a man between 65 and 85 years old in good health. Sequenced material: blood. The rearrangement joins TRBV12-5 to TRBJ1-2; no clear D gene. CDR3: CASGLSASGYTF. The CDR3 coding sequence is TGTGCTAGTGGTTTGAGTGCCTCGGGCTACACCTTC. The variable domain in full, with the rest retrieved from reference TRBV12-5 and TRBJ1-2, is DARVTQTPRHKVTEMGQEVTMRCQPILGHNTVFWYRQTMMQGLELLAYFRNRAPLDDSGMPKDRFSAEMPDATLATLKIQPSEPRDSAVYFCASGLSASGYTFGSGTRLTVV.